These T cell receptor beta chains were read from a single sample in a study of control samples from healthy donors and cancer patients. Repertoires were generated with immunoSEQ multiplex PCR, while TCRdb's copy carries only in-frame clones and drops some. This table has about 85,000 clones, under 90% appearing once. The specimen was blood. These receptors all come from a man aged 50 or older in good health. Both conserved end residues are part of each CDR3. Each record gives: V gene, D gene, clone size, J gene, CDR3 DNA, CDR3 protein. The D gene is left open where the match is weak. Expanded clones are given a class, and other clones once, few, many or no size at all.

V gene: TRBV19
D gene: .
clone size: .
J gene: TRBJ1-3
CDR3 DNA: TGTGCCAGTAGTATAGAGGCCAGCTCTGGAAACACCATATATTTT
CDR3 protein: CASSIEASSGNTIYF

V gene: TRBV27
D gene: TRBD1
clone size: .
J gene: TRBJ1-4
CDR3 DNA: TGTGCCAGCAGTTCCACAGGGGGCTCTAATGAAAAACTGTTTTTT
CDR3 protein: CASSSTGGSNEKLFF

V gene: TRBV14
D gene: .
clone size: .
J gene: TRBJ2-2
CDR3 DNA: TGTGCCAGCAGCCAAGATCAGGCTTACACCGGGGAGCTGTTTTTT
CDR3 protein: CASSQDQAYTGELFF

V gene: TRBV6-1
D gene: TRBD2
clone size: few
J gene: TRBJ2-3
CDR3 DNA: TGTGCCAGCAGTGCCCGACTAGCGGGGGGAAAGGATACGCAGTATTTT
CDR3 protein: CASSARLAGGKDTQYF

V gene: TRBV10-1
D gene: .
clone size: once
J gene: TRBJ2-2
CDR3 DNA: TGCGCCAGCAGTGACGCCGGGGGGCTGAACACCGGGGAGCTGTTTTTT
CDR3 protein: CASSDAGGLNTGELFF

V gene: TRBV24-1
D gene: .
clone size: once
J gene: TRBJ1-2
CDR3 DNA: TGTGCCACCAAAGGCTCCGGGGACTATGGCTACACCTTC
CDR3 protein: CATKGSGDYGYTF

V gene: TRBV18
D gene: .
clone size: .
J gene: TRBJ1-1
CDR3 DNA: TGTGCCAGCTCACCACCCACCAGGAACACTGAAGCTTTCTTT
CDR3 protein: CASSPPTRNTEAFF

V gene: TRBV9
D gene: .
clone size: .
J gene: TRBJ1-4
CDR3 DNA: TGTGCCAGCAGCCCACAGGGACGGCTAAATGAAAAACTGTTTTTT
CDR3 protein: CASSPQGRLNEKLFF

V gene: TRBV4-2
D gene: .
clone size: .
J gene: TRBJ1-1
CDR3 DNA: TGTGCCAGCAGCCAGGGGACAACTACTGAAGCTTTCTTT
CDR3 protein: CASSQGTTTEAFF

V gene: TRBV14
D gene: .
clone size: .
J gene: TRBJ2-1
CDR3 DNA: TGTGCCAGCAGCCCGTACAGGTACAATGAGCAGTTCTTC
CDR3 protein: CASSPYRYNEQFF

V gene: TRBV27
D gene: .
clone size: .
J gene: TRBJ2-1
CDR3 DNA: TGTGCCAGCAGTTTATCCTGGACTATGGGGTACAATGAGCAGTTCTTC
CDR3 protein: CASSLSWTMGYNEQFF

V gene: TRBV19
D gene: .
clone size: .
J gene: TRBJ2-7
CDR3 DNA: TGTGCCAGTAGTTGGGCGGCAGGGCAGGGCTACGAGCAGTACTTC
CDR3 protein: CASSWAAGQGYEQYF

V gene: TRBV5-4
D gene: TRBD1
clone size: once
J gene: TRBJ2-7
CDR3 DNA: TGTGCCAGCAGCCTGAGGACAGGTGGGGAGTGGGAGCAGTACTTC
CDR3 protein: CASSLRTGGEWEQYF

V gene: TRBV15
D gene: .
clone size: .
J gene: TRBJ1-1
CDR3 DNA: TGTGCCACCAGCAGAAGGGCAGGGACTGCGGCGAACACTGAAGCTTTCTTT
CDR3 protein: CATSRRAGTAANTEAFF

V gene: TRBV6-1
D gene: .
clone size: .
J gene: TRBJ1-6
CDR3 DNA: TGTGCCAGCAGTGAGGGCAGGGGTAGTTCACCCCTCCACTTT
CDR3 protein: CASSEGRGSSPLHF

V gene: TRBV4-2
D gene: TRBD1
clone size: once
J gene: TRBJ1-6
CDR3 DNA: TGTGCCAGCAGCCAAGCCCCCGGGACAGGGGGTTCACCCCTCCACTTT
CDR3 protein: CASSQAPGTGGSPLHF

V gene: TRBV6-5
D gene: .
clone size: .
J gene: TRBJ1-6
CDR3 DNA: TGTGCCAGCAGGCCGGGCCCCGAGAACTCACCCCTCCACTTT
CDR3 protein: CASRPGPENSPLHF

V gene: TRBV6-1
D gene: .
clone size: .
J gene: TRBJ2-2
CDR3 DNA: TGTGCCAGCAGTGAGGTCCGGAGGACTACCGGGGAGCTGTTTTTT
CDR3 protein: CASSEVRRTTGELFF

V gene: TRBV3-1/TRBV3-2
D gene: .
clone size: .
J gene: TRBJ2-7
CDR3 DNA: TGTGCCAGCAGCCCCGGGGTCCACGTGCAGTACTTC
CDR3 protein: CASSPGVHVQYF

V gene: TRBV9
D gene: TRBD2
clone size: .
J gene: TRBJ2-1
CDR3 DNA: TGTGCCAGCAGCGTAAGCGGGGGGGCCCACAATGAGCAGTTCTTC
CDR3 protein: CASSVSGGAHNEQFF

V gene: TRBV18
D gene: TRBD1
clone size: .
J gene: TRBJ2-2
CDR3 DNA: TGTGCCAGCTCTTCGGACAGGGGTAAAACCGGGGAGCTGTTTTTT
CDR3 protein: CASSSDRGKTGELFF

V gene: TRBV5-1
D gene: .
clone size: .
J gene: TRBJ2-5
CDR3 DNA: TGCGCCAGCAGCACACAGGGTACGGAGACCCAGTACTTC
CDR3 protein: CASSTQGTETQYF

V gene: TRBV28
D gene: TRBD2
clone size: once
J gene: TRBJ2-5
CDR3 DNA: TGTGCCAGCAGTTTATTCCCGACTAGCTTAAAGCAAGAGACCCAGTACTTC
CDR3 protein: CASSLFPTSLKQETQYF

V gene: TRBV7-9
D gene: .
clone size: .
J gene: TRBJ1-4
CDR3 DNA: TGTGCCAGCAGCCCCACCGGAAGGGACGGGAATGAAAAACTGTTTTTT
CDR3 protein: CASSPTGRDGNEKLFF

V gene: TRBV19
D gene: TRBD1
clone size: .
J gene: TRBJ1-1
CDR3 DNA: TGTGCCAGTAGTATCGGACAGGACCACACTGAAGCTTTCTTT
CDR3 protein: CASSIGQDHTEAFF

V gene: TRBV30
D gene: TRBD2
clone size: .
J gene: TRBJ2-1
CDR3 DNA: TGTGCCTGGTCCCTCGGCGGGGGGCCTTACAATGAGCAGTTCTTC
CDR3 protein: CAWSLGGGPYNEQFF

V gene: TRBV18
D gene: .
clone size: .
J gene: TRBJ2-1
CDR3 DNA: TGTGCCAGCTCACCAGACAATGAGCAGTTCTTC
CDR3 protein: CASSPDNEQFF

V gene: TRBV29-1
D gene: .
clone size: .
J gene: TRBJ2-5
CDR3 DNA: TGCAGCGTTGTGGGAAGGGCGCGAAAAGAGACCCAGTACTTC
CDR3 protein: CSVVGRARKETQYF

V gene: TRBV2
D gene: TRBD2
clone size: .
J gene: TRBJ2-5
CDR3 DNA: TGTGCCAGCAGTTTTACTAGCGTCTACCAAGAGACCCAGTACTTC
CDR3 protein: CASSFTSVYQETQYF

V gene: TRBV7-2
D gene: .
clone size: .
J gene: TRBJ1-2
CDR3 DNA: TGTGCCAGCAGCTTAAATACTAACTATGGCTACACCTTC
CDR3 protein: CASSLNTNYGYTF

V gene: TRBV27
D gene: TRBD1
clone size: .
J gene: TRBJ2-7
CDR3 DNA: TGTGCCAGCAGTTTCGGCAGGGGGCTTTACGAGCAGTACTTC
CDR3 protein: CASSFGRGLYEQYF

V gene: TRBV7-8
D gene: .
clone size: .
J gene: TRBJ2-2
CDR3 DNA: TGTGCCAGCAGGCCCGGACTGTCGAACACCGGGGAGCTGTTTTTT
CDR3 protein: CASRPGLSNTGELFF

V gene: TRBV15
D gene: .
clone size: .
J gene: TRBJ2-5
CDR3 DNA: TGTGCCACCAGCAGAGGGGGCGGACAAGAGACCCAGTACTTC
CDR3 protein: CATSRGGGQETQYF

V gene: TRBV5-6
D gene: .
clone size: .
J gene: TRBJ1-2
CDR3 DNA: TGTGCCAGCAGCCGGACCGTCTATGGCTACACCTTC
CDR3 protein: CASSRTVYGYTF

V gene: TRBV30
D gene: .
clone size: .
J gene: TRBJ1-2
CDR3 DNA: TGTGCCTGGAGTGTAGGGGACTCGAGAATCTATGGCTACACCTTC
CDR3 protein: CAWSVGDSRIYGYTF

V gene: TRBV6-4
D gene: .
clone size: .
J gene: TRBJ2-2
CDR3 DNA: TGTGCCAGCAGTCCTACCTTCGCGAACACCGGGGAGCTGTTTTTT
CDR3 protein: CASSPTFANTGELFF

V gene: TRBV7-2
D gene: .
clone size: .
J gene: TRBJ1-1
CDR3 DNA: TGTGCCAGCAGCTTACTCGTCCGAAGGAGCGCTGAAGCTTTCTTT
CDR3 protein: CASSLLVRRSAEAFF

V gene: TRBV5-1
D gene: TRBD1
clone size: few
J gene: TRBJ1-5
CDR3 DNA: TGCGCCAGCAGCCCGGACAGGCCTAATCAGCCCCAGCATTTT
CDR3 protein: CASSPDRPNQPQHF

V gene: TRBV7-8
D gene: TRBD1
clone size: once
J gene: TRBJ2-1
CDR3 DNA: TGTGCCAGCAGCCTAGGGGACAGCTCCTACAATGAGCAGTTCTTC
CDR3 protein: CASSLGDSSYNEQFF

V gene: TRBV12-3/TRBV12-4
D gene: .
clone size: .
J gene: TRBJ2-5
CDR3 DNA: TGTGCCAGCGGGTCCAGGGAAGAGACCCAGTACTTC
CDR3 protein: CASGSREETQYF